This T cell receptor beta chain was recorded in a study of tumor and adjacent non-tumor tissue in lung cancer (dated by TCRdb to the late 2010s). Background on the whole study: Patients with adenocarcinoma (around 13), squamous cell carcinoma (2) and small cell lung cancer (1) were included in the cohort. The study compared bulk TCRbeta repertoires between lung tumor tissue and matched distant non-tumor lung tissue from over 13 lung cancer patients. A total of some 130,000,000 productive TCRbeta reads were generated by sequencing, corresponding to an average of approximately 4.3 million reads per sample. Ages among the roughly 15 patients ranged from about 31 to 76 years, there were roughly ten men and 5 women, and disease was at TNM stage I to III. Around 30 paired specimens, one tumor and one normal lung sample per patient, were profiled by TCRbeta CDR3 sequencing.

Library prep was done by multiplex PCR. Sequencing relied on an Illumina HiSeq 2500. TCRbeta libraries were built by three rounds of nested PCR using primers (Table S4), following protocols modified from ARM-PCR. Before sequencing, PCR products of 200-500 bp were cut from the gel and purified using the QIAquick gel extraction kit. On the study's bioinformatics: Reads were cleaned using Trimmomatic, were merged into complete CDR3 sequences using FLASH, and were assigned to V(D)J germline segments using MiTCR. Clonal diversity was calculated as the inverse Simpson's index using VDJtools. A read counted as productive if the sequence was in-frame and lacked a premature stop codon. TCRdb reprocessing: public reads trimmed at Q25 with fastp, clones called with MiXCR, in-frame beta chains kept. Rows with a matching CDR3 protein are joined into one entry that keeps the most common DNA and genes. The V and J calls shown here were made by TCRdb, not taken from the authors' results. This sample has about 50,000 distinct CDR3 sequences in its table, and 74% of those were observed once. The ten largest clones represent around 25% of the sample.

In the case of this clonotype: There is no known antigen for this receptor. Compared with germline, one end of the junction differs, possibly owing to a read error.

Overall results and qualifications from the work: Only 15 patients were included in the cohort, and the need for larger samples and more detailed clinical data was noted by the authors. Neither the sequencing platform nor unique molecular identifiers are named or mentioned anywhere in the methods. Peripheral blood was not sequenced, so blood TCRbeta repertoires were not examined in the lung cancer patients of the study. A significantly larger cumulative share of the repertoire was made up by the top 100 clones in normal lung than in tumor tissue. TCR diversity was significantly higher in younger patients, and higher tumor TCR diversity was associated with shorter overall and disease-free survival. Tumor tissue showed significantly greater TCR diversity (inverse Simpson) than normal lung tissue (431.37 vs 166.20, P = 0.0075, Mann-Whitney U test).

RNA was isolated from bulk unsorted tissue, and RNA quality was assessed with a NanoDrop ND-1000 and an Agilent 2100. The normal lung samples consisted of distant non-tumor tissue collected more than 3 cm from the tumor edge. The donors were newly diagnosed lung cancer patients admitted for thoracic surgery in China from August to November 2014 who had not received prior chemotherapy. Patients with previous radiotherapy or chemotherapy, or with another concurrent cancer, were excluded from the study. Pieces of surgical tissue measuring roughly 1-2.3 cm3 were kept in RNAlater solution and stored at -80 degrees C until use. The cysteine opens and the phenylalanine closes a CDR3 of 17 amino acids. Kept here is only the CDR3 DNA, which spans 51 bases and is read in frame from base 1. The germline V gene provides CDR1 SGHNT and CDR2 YENEEA.

Sequencing was carried out using distant non-tumor lung tissue. This sequence originates from a woman aged 55-69 years with non-small cell lung cancer. This receptor chain uses TRBV11-3 and TRBJ1-5; the D gene is possibly TRBD1, with 6 bases matching. CDR3 sequence: CASSPQRTYRAPEPQHF. The nucleotides read TGTGCCAGCAGCCCGCAAAGAACATACAGGGCCCCGGAGCCACAGCATTTT.